This T cell receptor beta chain emerged from a study of blood T cell repertoires in COVID-19. Looking at the study overall: Samples taken during acute and convalescent COVID-19 were collected in the United States, Italy and Spain. Nucleic acid was either cDNA or gDNA, and it came from T cells, B-cell-depleted T cells, or PBMCs.

Original data processing: Amplifying reference gene primers gave estimates of nucleated cell counts. The table came from immunoSEQ multiplex PCR; TCRdb's copy has only in-frame clones and leaves some out. V and J calls and clone size follow that table, whereas D and trimming were derived from the DNA. The sample lists about 260,000 clones, approximately 87% seen once, with under 2.5% in the top ten. This clone was seen once. The junction departs from the called germline gene at one end, perhaps through a read error. This CDR3 region has 14 residues. Per germline, CDR1 SGHTA and CDR2 FQGNSA. The sequence came from a woman aged 50 to 60 with acute or convalescent COVID-19. V and J are TRBV7-2 and TRBJ2-5; 9 bases map to TRBD2. Source material: peripheral blood. CDR3 protein: CASSLDGGRVLSDF. The CDR3 bases are TGTGCCAGCAGCTTAGACGGCGGGAGGGTTCTCTCGGACTTC.